The 17 T cell receptor beta chains below come from one sample, sequenced in a study of T cells in Graves' hyperthyroidism and ophthalmopathy. Amplification of TCR beta CDR3 regions used RNA as the template. RT-PCR in the first round (using the HTBI primer set) targeted the TCR CDR3. TCRdb analysed the multiplex PCR reads with MiXCR anew, one entry per CDR3 protein. In the table there are 500,000 to 800,000 distinct CDR3 sequences, roughly 14% of which are singletons. Source material: blood. Source of these receptors: a woman in her fifties or sixties with Graves' ophthalmopathy.

In its sample, this clonotype was seen many times. V and J are TRBV3-1 and TRBJ2-1, with D tentatively TRBD2 (5 bases). The CDR3 runs to 17 residues. Germline CDR1 and CDR2: LGHDT and YNNKEL (reference sequence). Trimming removed 2 bases from V and 5 bases from J, with 19 bases in between. The CDR3 protein is CASSQTTLVGAHNEQFF. CDR3 bases: TGTGCCAGCAGCCAAACCACCCTAGTGGGAGCACACAATGAGCAGTTCTTC.

This clonotype was recorded many times. The chain combines TRBV28 with TRBJ1-5; 7 positions agree with TRBD1. This CDR3 spans 15 amino acids. CDR1 MDHEN and CDR2 SYDVKM come from the germline V gene. Unmatched junction bases numbered 7, after V lost 5 bases and J lost 3 bases. The CDR3 spells CASSDNRGANQPQHF. As DNA, the CDR3 is TGTGCCAGCAGTGATAACAGGGGCGCCAATCAGCCCCAGCATTTT.

This clonotype occurred many times. The CDR3 region is CASSLGPDNEQFF. In DNA form, the CDR3 reads TGTGCCAGCAGCTTAGGCCCAGACAATGAGCAGTTCTTC. The chain carries TRBV7-6 and TRBJ2-1, with no clear D. Germline loops: CDR1 SGHVS, CDR2 FNYEAQ. V lost 1 base to trimming and J lost 5 bases, with 6 bases between them. The CDR3 contains 13 residues.

At least ten counts were recorded for this clonotype. The chain couples TRBV28 to TRBJ1-5; TRBD1 agrees at 8 bases. The length of the CDR3 is 15 residues. The ends lost 2 bases at V and 1 base at J; junction bases unmatched: 1. In germline, CDR1 is MDHEN, CDR2 SYDVKM. CDR3 nucleotides: TGTGCCAGCAGTTTACAGGGGGCCAGCAATCAGCCCCAGCATTTT. This gives the protein CASSLQGASNQPQHF.

This clonotype has ten or more counts. The chain joins TRBV7-2 to TRBJ2-1, with 10 bases that match TRBD2. V lost 2 bases to trimming and J lost 7 bases; unmatched junction nucleotides: 5. The CDR3 extends over 15 amino acids. The germline gives CDR1 SGHTA, CDR2 FQGNSA. The CDR3 here is CASSLSGRAGNEQFF. DNA for the CDR3: TGTGCCAGCAGCTTAAGCGGGAGGGCCGGAAATGAGCAGTTCTTC.

CDR3 sequence reads: CAWASGTGPNQPQHF. CDR3 in DNA: TGTGCCTGGGCTTCCGGGACAGGCCCCAATCAGCCCCAGCATTTT. The chain recombines TRBV30 with TRBJ1-5, with 8 bases that match TRBD1. The CDR3 loop spans 15 amino acids. CDR1 is GTSNPN and CDR2 is SVGIG in the germline V gene (reference sequence). The V gene end was trimmed by 5 bases and the J gene end by 3 bases; junction bases not matched to a gene: 9.

This clonotype has a handful of counts. The chain combines TRBV7-9 with TRBJ1-2; 10 bases line up with TRBD1. CDR1 SEHNR and CDR2 FQNEAQ come from the germline V gene (reference sequence). CDR3 length: 14 amino acids. The V gene end was trimmed by 5 bases and the J gene end by 8 bases; junction bases not matched to a gene: 8. CDR3 sequence reads: CASSVSGTGVGYTF. The CDR3 DNA reads as TGTGCCAGCAGCGTCTCCGGGACAGGGGTCGGCTACACCTTC.

This clonotype was found many times. This chain links TRBV12-3 or TRBV12-4 with TRBJ1-1, with D hard to call. V lost 3 bases to trimming and J lost 1 base, with 3 bases between them. There are 12 residues in the CDR3. The CDR3 here is CASSFKNTEAFF. DNA of the CDR3: TGTGCCAGCAGTTTTAAGAACACTGAAGCTTTCTTT.

This clonotype appeared many times. The chain uses TRBV12-3 or TRBV12-4 and TRBJ2-7, with TRBD2 matching over 12 bases. Unmatched junction bases numbered 11, after V lost 6 bases and J lost 8 bases. This CDR3 spans 15 amino acids. Here the CDR3 DNA reads TGTGCCAGCAGAGCCACTAGCGGGAGGTTCGGCAAGCAGTACTTC. This gives the protein CASRATSGRFGKQYF.

As for this clonotype: Just one base apart from a much larger clone, this may be a read error. This chain connects TRBV12-3 or TRBV12-4 to TRBJ2-7; D perhaps matches TRBD1 (5 bases). The CDR3 runs 15 residues. CDR3 loop: CAGRTLRDGVYEQYF. The DNA of the CDR3 is TGTGCCGGCAGGACCCTCAGGGATGGGGTATACGAGCAGTACTTC.

This clonotype has a handful of counts. The rearrangement uses TRBV24-1 and TRBJ2-5; D remains ambiguous. CDR1 is KGHDR and CDR2 is SFDVKD in the germline V gene. The CDR3 is made up of 17 amino acids. Trimming cost V 0 bases and J 1 base, with 14 bases left between them. The DNA for the CDR3 is TGTGCCACCAGTGATTTGCCCAGGTACGACCTCCAAGAGACCCAGTACTTC. Translating gives CATSDLPRYDLQETQYF.

The chain couples TRBV2 to TRBJ1-5, with 7 nucleotides matching TRBD1. There are 15 residues in the CDR3. The germline gives CDR1 SNHLY, CDR2 FYNNEI. V was pared by 2 bases and J by 5 bases, with 6 bases of the junction left unmatched. The CDR3 DNA reads as TGTGCCAGCAGTGAACCTGACAGGGCATATCAGCCCCAGCATTTT. Protein product: CASSEPDRAYQPQHF.

V usage is TRBV5-1 and J usage is TRBJ2-6; 8 bases fit TRBD1. The CDR3 sequence is 17 residues long. J lost 0 bases, V lost 2 bases, and 4 bases had no gene match. The germline gives CDR1 SGHRS, CDR2 YFSETQ. CDR3: CASSFGTGGSGANVLTF. DNA for the CDR3: TGCGCCAGCAGCTTCGGTACAGGGGGCTCTGGGGCCAACGTCCTGACTTTC.

Only a few counts were recorded for this clonotype. The chain joins TRBV19 to TRBJ1-2; D remains unclear. The CDR3 is 13 residues long. V lost 1 base to trimming and J lost 5 bases, with 8 bases between them. CDR1 is LNHDA and CDR2 is SQIVND in the germline V gene (reference sequence). The CDR3 DNA reads TGTGCCAGTAGTATAGGCACGATTTATGGCTACACCTTC. It translates to CASSIGTIYGYTF. The full variable domain, its missing parts supplied by reference TRBV19 and TRBJ1-2, is DGGITQSPKYLFRKEGQNVTLSCEQNLNHDAMYWYRQDPGQGLRLIYYSQIVNDFQKGDIAEGYSVSREKKESFPLTVTSAQKNPTAFYLCASSIGTIYGYTFGSGTRLTVV.

This clonotype was detected a few times. A single base separates this from a much larger clone, so it may be a read error. J is TRBJ1-1 and V is TRBV6-1; D not resolved. Germline CDR1 is MNHNS and CDR2 is SASEGT. This CDR3 has 14 amino acids. CDR3 in amino acids: CVSSPRAVNTEAFF. CDR3 in DNA: TGTGTCAGCAGTCCCCGTGCGGTTAACACTGAAGCTTTCTTT.

This clonotype was recorded many times. This chain connects TRBV12-3 or TRBV12-4 to TRBJ2-3; D not certain. This CDR3 has 13 residues. V was trimmed by 5 bases and J by 2 bases, leaving 8 bases between them. CDR3 residues: CASSRSFTDTQYF. CDR3 in DNA: TGTGCCAGCAGTCGATCGTTCACAGATACGCAGTATTTT.

A few counts support this clonotype. The chain has TRBV14 and TRBJ2-7; D not resolved. The CDR3 contains 13 residues. V lost 0 bases to trimming and J lost 4 bases, with 7 bases between them. Germline V gene lookup returns CDR1 SGHDN and CDR2 FVKESK. In nucleotides, the CDR3 is TGTGCCAGCAGCCAAGATTGGCAGTACGAGCAGTACTTC. This codes for CASSQDWQYEQYF.